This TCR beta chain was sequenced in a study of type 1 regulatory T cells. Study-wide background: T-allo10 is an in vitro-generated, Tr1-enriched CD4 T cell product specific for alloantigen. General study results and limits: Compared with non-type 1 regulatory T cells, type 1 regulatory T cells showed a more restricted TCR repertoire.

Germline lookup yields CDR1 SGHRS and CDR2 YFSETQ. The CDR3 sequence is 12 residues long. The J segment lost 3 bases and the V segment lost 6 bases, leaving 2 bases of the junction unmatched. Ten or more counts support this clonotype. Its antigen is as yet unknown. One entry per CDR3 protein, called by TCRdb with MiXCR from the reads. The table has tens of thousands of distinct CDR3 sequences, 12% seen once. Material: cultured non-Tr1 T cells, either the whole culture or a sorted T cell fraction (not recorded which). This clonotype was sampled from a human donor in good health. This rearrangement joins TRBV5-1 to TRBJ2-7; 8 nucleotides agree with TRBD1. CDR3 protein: CASTGQGYEQYF. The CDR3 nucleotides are TGCGCCAGCACCGGACAGGGCTACGAGCAGTACTTC.